This entry lists 25 T cell receptor beta chains sequenced from one sample in a study of shared clonotypes between healthy human individuals. Naive CD8 populations comprised CD45RO-negative cells positively selected for CCR7, excluding terminally differentiated effector memory CD45RA+ cells. Sequenced by immunoSEQ multiplex PCR; TCRdb stores in-frame clones only, minus some. This table has around 560,000 clones, 85% to 95% appearing once. The sample taken for sequencing was naive CD8+ T cells sorted from blood. These receptors were collected from a woman aged 25 to 39 in good health.

This chain joins TRBV9 and TRBJ1-4; 9 bases match TRBD1. Germline lookup yields CDR1 SGDLS and CDR2 YYNGEE. Trimming cost V 3 bases and J 7 bases; bases outside gene matches: 7. The CDR3 spans 15 residues. CDR3 in amino acids: CASSGWDRVGEKLFF. The CDR3 bases are TGTGCCAGCAGCGGATGGGACAGGGTCGGTGAAAAACTGTTTTTT.

This chain uses TRBV5-1 with TRBJ2-3, with D possibly TRBD2 on 6 matching bases. The germline V gene encodes CDR1 SGHRS and CDR2 YFSETQ. V was clipped by 4 bases and J by 2 bases, with 17 bases between them. The CDR3 consists of 16 residues. This chain's CDR3 is CASSTRDSAYTDTQYF. The CDR3 nucleotides read TGCGCCAGCAGCACCCGGGACTCAGCTTACACAGATACGCAGTATTTT. Full variable domain (missing parts from reference TRBV5-1 and TRBJ2-3): KAGVTQTPRYLIKTRGQQVTLSCSPISGHRSVSWYQQTPGQGLQFLFEYFSETQRNKGNFPGRFSGRQFSNSRSEMNVSTLELGDSALYLCASSTRDSAYTDTQYFGPGTRLTVL.

The gene calls are TRBV4-2 and TRBJ1-1; D uncertain. This CDR3 is 14 amino acids long. Germline values: CDR1 LGHNA, CDR2 YNFKEQ. The V end lost 0 bases, the J end lost 1 base, and 6 bases lay between the germline ends. DNA for the CDR3: TGTGCCAGCAGCCAAGAGATGGCGAACACTGAAGCTTTCTTT. Translation gives CASSQEMANTEAFF.

A remark on this clone: Additional DNA sequences in this sample encode the identical CDR3. The gene calls are TRBV28 and TRBJ2-7; TRBD2 agrees at 9 bases. The junction had 3 bases not matched to a gene; V was cut back by 2 bases and J by 4 bases. Germline V gene data show CDR1 as MDHEN and CDR2 as SYDVKM. The CDR3 consists of 14 residues. CDR3 loop: CASSLAGGAYEQYF. CDR3 in DNA: TGTGCCAGCAGTTTAGCGGGAGGGGCTTACGAGCAGTACTTC.

The chain combines TRBV9 with TRBJ2-7, with D hard to call. V lost 0 bases, J lost 2 bases, and 12 bases lay in between. The CDR3 sequence is 15 residues long. Germline values: CDR1 SGDLS, CDR2 YYNGEE. The CDR3 bases are TGTGCCAGCAGCGTAGATGGTACAGTCACCTACGAGCAGTACTTC. This translates into CASSVDGTVTYEQYF.

J is TRBJ2-1 and V is TRBV4-1; 11 nucleotides agree with TRBD1. V lost 3 bases, J lost 7 bases, and 5 bases stayed unmatched. Germline CDR1 reads MGHRA; CDR2 reads YSYEKL. The CDR3 extends over 15 amino acids. The CDR3 protein is CASSHRTGGNNEQFF. The CDR3 bases are TGCGCCAGCAGCCACCGGACAGGGGGCAATAATGAGCAGTTCTTC.

This chain connects TRBV11-2 to TRBJ2-7; D is unclear. This CDR3 spans 11 amino acids. The germline V gene encodes CDR1 SGHAT and CDR2 FQNNGV. The V and J ends lost 5 bases and 4 bases respectively, with 6 bases between them. The CDR3 DNA reads as TGTGCCAGCAGCATGGGTTACGAGCAGTACTTC. Protein: CASSMGYEQYF.

Remarks on this clone: The sample contains more than one DNA sequence encoding this CDR3. The chain employs TRBV7-9 and TRBJ2-7, with D perhaps TRBD1 (6 bases). V lost 6 bases to trimming and J lost 3 bases, with 6 bases between them. Germline V gene sequence: CDR1 SEHNR, CDR2 FQNEAQ (reference sequence). The length of the CDR3 is 11 residues. The CDR3 reads CASRQGYEQYF. The DNA for the CDR3 is TGTGCCAGCAGACAGGGCTACGAGCAGTACTTC.

The gene calls are TRBV19 and TRBJ2-1, with 9 bases fitting TRBD2. Per the germline V gene, CDR1 is LNHDA and CDR2 is SQIVND (reference sequence). Losses at the gene ends were 5 bases for V and 4 bases for J; bases not matched to a gene: 9. This CDR3 comprises 16 residues. CDR3 nucleotides: TGTGCCAGTAGTCTGAATAGCGGGAGATTTTACAATGAGCAGTTCTTC. Translating gives CASSLNSGRFYNEQFF.

This clone was recorded once. One end of the junction fails to match germline, which may point to a read error. Other DNA sequences from this sample encode an identical CDR3 as well. V and J are TRBV10-3 and TRBJ1-1, with unresolved D. The germline CDR1 and CDR2 sequences are ENHRY and SYGVKD. This CDR3 comprises 15 residues. The CDR3 coding sequence is TGTGCTATCAGTGGCAAGTGGGGTTCGAACACTGAAGCTTTCTTT. This sequence encodes CAISGKWGSNTEAFF.

The gene calls are TRBV6-1 and TRBJ1-4; TRBD1 matches 12 bases. CDR1 is MNHNS, CDR2 SASEGT, per germline. Germline trimming cut 7 bases from V and 11 bases from J; bases unmatched to any gene: 8. This CDR3 contains 14 residues. CDR3 in amino acids: CASIGTGGLEKLFF. In DNA, the CDR3 is TGTGCCAGCATTGGGACAGGGGGCCTTGAGAAACTGTTTTTT.

This chain joins TRBV28 and TRBJ2-7; no reliable D call. The CDR3 consists of 13 residues. The ends were cut back, 6 bases at V and 6 bases at J, with 15 bases in the middle. The germline V gene encodes CDR1 MDHEN and CDR2 SYDVKM. The CDR3 DNA reads as TGTGCCAGCAGGAATGGGCTAGATGGCGAGCAGTACTTC. Translating it yields CASRNGLDGEQYF.

The rearrangement joins TRBV19 to TRBJ1-2, with 7 bases that match TRBD1. The CDR3 has 15 amino acids. J was trimmed by 4 bases and V by 3 bases; bases with no gene match: 8. Per germline, CDR1 LNHDA and CDR2 SQIVND (reference sequence). CDR3 DNA: TGTGCCAGTAGTATGGTCTTAACAGGGGCCTATGGCTACACCTTC. It translates to CASSMVLTGAYGYTF.

About this clone: The sample contains more than one DNA sequence encoding this CDR3. This sequence joins TRBV5-6 and TRBJ1-5; D unresolved. Germline loops: CDR1 SGHDT, CDR2 YYEEEE. V lost 2 bases to trimming and J lost 4 bases, with 7 bases between them. CDR3 length: 13 residues. CDR3 nucleotide sequence: TGTGCCAGCAGCTTAGGGCCTAATCAGCCCCAGCATTTT. It codes for CASSLGPNQPQHF.

This clone has more than one count but fewer than ten. This sequence joins TRBV19 and TRBJ1-5; D call uncertain. V lost 1 base and J lost 9, with 10 bases in between. The CDR3 runs to 13 residues. Looked up from germline, CDR1 is LNHDA and CDR2 is SQIVND (reference sequence). DNA of the CDR3: TGTGCCAGTAGTATAGGGCCGGGATGGCCCCAGCATTTT. It specifies CASSIGPGWPQHF.

The gene calls are TRBV7-9 and TRBJ1-2; D not resolved. Trimming cost V 1 base and J 8 bases, with 14 bases left between them. The CDR3 length is 14 residues. Germline CDR1 SEHNR, CDR2 FQNEAQ (reference sequence). The CDR3: CASSLGDSGEGYTF. For the CDR3, the DNA is TGTGCCAGCAGCTTAGGGGATTCTGGCGAGGGCTACACCTTC.

This sequence joins TRBV27 and TRBJ1-1, with D unclear. Germline CDR1 reads MNHEY; CDR2 reads SMNVEV (reference sequence). The CDR3 is 14 amino acids. Trimming cost V 2 bases and J 3 bases, with 10 bases left between them. The CDR3 region is CASSLIGEDTEAFF. The DNA of the CDR3 is TGTGCCAGCAGTTTAATAGGTGAAGACACTGAAGCTTTCTTT.

The gene calls are TRBV9 and TRBJ2-1, with 10 bases identical to TRBD2. Germline lookup yields CDR1 SGDLS and CDR2 YYNGEE. The CDR3 runs to 15 residues. V lost 3 bases to trimming and J lost 4 bases; unmatched junction nucleotides: 4. The CDR3 protein is CASSASGRGYNEQFF. Written as DNA, the CDR3 is TGTGCCAGCAGCGCTAGCGGGAGAGGTTACAATGAGCAGTTCTTC.

The CDR3 nucleotides are TGTGCCAGCAGTAAGCTTGGGCTAGCGGGAGCCGGACGGTTCACAGATACGCAGTATTTT. Encoded protein: CASSKLGLAGAGRFTDTQYF. This chain joins TRBV27 and TRBJ2-3; TRBD2 matches 10 bases. The V and J ends lost 5 bases and 2 bases, in that order; junction bases with no gene match: 19. CDR3 length: 20 amino acids. The germline V gene encodes CDR1 MNHEY and CDR2 SMNVEV (reference sequence).

This chain uses TRBV27 with TRBJ1-5; D ambiguous. Trimming left V 6 bases short and J 0 bases short, with 15 bases between. The CDR3 is made up of 16 amino acids. Looked up from germline, CDR1 is MNHEY and CDR2 is SMNVEV (reference sequence). Here the CDR3 reads CASSLIGDNSNQPQHF. Here the CDR3 DNA reads TGTGCCAGCAGCCTGATCGGAGATAATAGCAATCAGCCCCAGCATTTT.

The chain combines TRBV5-6 with TRBJ2-1; no clear D gene. CDR3 size: 11 residues. Germline assignment: CDR1 SGHDT and CDR2 YYEEEE. V gave up 4 bases and J gave up 8 bases, with 7 bases separating them. Written as DNA, the CDR3 is TGTGCCAGCAGCATGGACCATGAGCAGTTCTTC. Translation gives CASSMDHEQFF.

The chain carries TRBV28 and TRBJ2-7; 7 bases fit TRBD2. V lost 5 bases to trimming and J lost 0 bases; unmatched junction nucleotides: 13. This CDR3 spans 17 amino acids. CDR1 is MDHEN and CDR2 is SYDVKM in the germline V gene. The CDR3 spells CASSPGRFGSLSYEQYF. CDR3 nucleotide sequence: TGTGCCAGCAGTCCCGGGAGGTTCGGGAGCCTCTCCTACGAGCAGTACTTC.

The chain uses TRBV6-5 and TRBJ1-1, with D unclear. The V gene lost 2 bases and the J gene lost 7 bases, with 11 bases spanning the gap. The CDR3 is made up of 13 amino acids. Germline V gene sequence: CDR1 MNHEY, CDR2 SVGAGI. In DNA form, the CDR3 reads TGTGCCAGCAGTTACGCCCCGGGCGGTGAAGCTTTCTTT. Translated: CASSYAPGGEAFF.

The chain links TRBV4-1 to TRBJ2-1; D is tentatively TRBD1 or TRBD2 (5 bases each). The CDR3 has 11 residues. Germline V CDR1 and CDR2: MGHRA, YSYEKL. V was trimmed by 1 base and J by 15 bases, leaving 10 bases between them. CDR3 nucleotides: TGCGCCAGCAGCCAAGGGGTGAGGGGGTTCTTC. Its protein is CASSQGVRGFF.

V usage is TRBV27 and J usage is TRBJ2-5, with D uncertain. The CDR3 has 15 amino acids. Germline assignment: CDR1 MNHEY and CDR2 SMNVEV (reference sequence). V was clipped by 3 bases and J by 2 bases, with 13 bases between them. The CDR3 protein is CASSFFRSGQETQYF. In nucleotides, the CDR3 is TGTGCCAGCAGTTTCTTTCGTTCAGGACAAGAGACCCAGTACTTC.